This T cell receptor (beta chain) came from a study of blood T cell repertoires in COVID-19. At the level of the study: Sites across the United States, Italy and Spain contributed samples from acute and convalescent COVID-19. Sources were T cells, B-cell-depleted T cells, or PBMCs; the material itself was cDNA or gDNA.

Trimming took 8 bases from V and 6 from J; bases not matched to a gene: 8. Germline CDR1 is MNHEY and CDR2 is SVGAGI. This CDR3 has 15 amino acids. Study processing details: Cell counts per sample came from amplifying reference gene primers. The protocol was immunoSEQ multiplex PCR, while the TCRdb copy is restricted to in-frame clones and leaves out a portion. V and J calls and clone size are those listed in that table; D and trimming were worked out from the DNA. In the table there are about 250,000 clones, approximately 90% of which are singletons. One Seattle source followed patients from active infection through their disease course.

The TCR originated in a woman aged 30 to 39 with COVID-19, enrolled during active disease. The sample taken for sequencing was peripheral blood. The chain couples TRBV6-5 to TRBJ2-2, with 11 bases lining up with TRBD1. The CDR3 spells CASHPGQGVAGELFF. The CDR3 DNA reads as TGTGCCAGCCATCCGGGACAGGGGGTCGCCGGGGAGCTGTTTTTT.